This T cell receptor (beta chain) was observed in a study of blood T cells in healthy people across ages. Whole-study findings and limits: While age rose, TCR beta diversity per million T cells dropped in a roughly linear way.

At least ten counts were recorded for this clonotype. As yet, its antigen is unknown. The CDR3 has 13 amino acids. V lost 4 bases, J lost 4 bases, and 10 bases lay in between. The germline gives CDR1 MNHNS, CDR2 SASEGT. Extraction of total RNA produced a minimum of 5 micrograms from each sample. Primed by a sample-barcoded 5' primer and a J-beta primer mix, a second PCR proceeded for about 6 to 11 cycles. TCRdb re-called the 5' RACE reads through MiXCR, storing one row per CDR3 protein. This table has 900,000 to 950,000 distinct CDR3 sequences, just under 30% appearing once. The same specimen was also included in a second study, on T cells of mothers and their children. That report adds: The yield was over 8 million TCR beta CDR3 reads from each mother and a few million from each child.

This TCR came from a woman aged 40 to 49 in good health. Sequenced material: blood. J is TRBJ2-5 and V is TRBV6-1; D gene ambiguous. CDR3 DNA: TGTGCCAGCAGTGTTCTCGGTGGAGAGACCCAGTACTTC. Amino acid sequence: CASSVLGGETQYF.